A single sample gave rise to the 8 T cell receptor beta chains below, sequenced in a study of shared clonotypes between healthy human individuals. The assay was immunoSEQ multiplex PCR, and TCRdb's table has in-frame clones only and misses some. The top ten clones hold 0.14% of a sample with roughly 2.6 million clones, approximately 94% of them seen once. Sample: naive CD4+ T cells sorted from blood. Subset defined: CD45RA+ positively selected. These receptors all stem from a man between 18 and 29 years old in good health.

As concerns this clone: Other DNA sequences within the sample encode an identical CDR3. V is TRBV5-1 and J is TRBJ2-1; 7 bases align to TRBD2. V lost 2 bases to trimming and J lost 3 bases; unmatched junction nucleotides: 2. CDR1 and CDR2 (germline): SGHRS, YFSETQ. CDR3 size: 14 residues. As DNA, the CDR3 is TGCGCCAGCAGCTTAGGCGGGAGCTACAATGAGCAGTTCTTC. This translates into CASSLGGSYNEQFF.

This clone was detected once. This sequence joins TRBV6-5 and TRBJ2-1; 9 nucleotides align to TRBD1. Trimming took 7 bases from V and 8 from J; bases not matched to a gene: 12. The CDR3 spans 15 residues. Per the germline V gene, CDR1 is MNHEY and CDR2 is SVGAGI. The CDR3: CASKRTGTGIYEQFF. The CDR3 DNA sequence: TGTGCCAGCAAACGGACCGGGACAGGGATTTATGAGCAGTTCTTC.

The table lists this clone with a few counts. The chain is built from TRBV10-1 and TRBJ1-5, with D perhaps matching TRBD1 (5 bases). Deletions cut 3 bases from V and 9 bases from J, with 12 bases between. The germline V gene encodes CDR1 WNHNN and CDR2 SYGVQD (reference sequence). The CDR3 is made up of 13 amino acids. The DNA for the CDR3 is TGCGCCAGCAGTGATATACCAGGGCGGCCCCAGCATTTT. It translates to CASSDIPGRPQHF.

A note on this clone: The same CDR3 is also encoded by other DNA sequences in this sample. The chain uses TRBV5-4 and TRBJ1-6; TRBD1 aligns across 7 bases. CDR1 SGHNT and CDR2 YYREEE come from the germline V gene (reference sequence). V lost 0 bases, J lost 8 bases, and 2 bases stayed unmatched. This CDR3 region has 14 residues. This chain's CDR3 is CASSLDRGHSPLHF. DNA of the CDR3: TGTGCCAGCAGCTTGGACAGGGGCCATTCACCCCTCCACTTT.

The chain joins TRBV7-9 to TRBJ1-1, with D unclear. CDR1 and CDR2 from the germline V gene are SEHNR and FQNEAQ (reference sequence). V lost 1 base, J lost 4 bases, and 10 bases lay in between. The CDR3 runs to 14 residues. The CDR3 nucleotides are TGTGCCAGCAGCTTAGTGCGGGGTATCACTGAAGCTTTCTTT. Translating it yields CASSLVRGITEAFF.

The CDR3 reads CSATPGLGTEAFF. CDR3 DNA sequence: TGCAGCGCCACCCCGGGGTTGGGCACTGAAGCTTTCTTT. The chain couples TRBV29-1 to TRBJ1-1; no definite D call. The CDR3 has 13 residues. V lost 7 bases, J lost 4 bases, and 16 bases lay in between. CDR1 and CDR2 from the germline V gene are SQVTM and ANQGSEA.

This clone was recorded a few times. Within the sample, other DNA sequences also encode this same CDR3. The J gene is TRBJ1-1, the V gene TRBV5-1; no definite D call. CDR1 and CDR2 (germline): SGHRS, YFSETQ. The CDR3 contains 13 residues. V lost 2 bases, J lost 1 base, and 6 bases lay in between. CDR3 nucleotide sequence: TGCGCCAGCAGCTTTAGGGAGAACACTGAAGCTTTCTTT. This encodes CASSFRENTEAFF.

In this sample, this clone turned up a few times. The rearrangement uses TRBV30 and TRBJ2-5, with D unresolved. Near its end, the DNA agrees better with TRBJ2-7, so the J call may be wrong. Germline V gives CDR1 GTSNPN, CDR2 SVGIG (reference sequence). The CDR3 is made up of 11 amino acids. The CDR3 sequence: CAWSPNYEQYF. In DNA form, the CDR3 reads TGTGCCTGGAGTCCAAACTACGAGCAGTACTTC.